These 12 T cell receptor beta chains originate from one sample sequenced in a study of Ad26.COV2.S vaccination and SARS-CoV-2 variants. Treatment specified: 19 received Ad26.COV2.S at low or high dose, single or two shots; about 5 received placebo; per-sample allocation not given. Sampling took place 63 days after the first vaccine or placebo injection. The table came from immunoSEQ multiplex PCR; TCRdb's copy has only in-frame clones and leaves some out. This sample yields fewer than 400,000 clones, of which around 84% are seen a single time; roughly 1.9% belongs to the top ten. The specimen comprised peripheral blood, sampled in a trial of Ad26.COV2.S vaccine versus placebo. Every receptor here comes from a person between 18 and 59 years old who received the Ad26.COV2.S COVID-19 vaccine or a placebo.

The chain is built from TRBV7-9 and TRBJ1-4; D is ambiguous. The germline V gene has CDR1 SEHNR and CDR2 FQNEAQ (reference sequence). This CDR3 region has 13 residues. Trimming cost V 2 bases and J 8 bases, with 9 bases left between them. The CDR3 DNA sequence: TGTGCCAGCAGCTTACGACGAGAAGAAAAACTGTTTTTT. It is translated as CASSLRREEKLFF.

The chain carries TRBV7-2 and TRBJ2-1, with D possibly matching TRBD2 (5 bases). The CDR3 consists of 13 residues. V shed 6 bases and J shed 8 bases, with 14 bases lying between them. Per germline, CDR1 SGHTA and CDR2 FQGNSA. CDR3 amino acids: CASRGLRRHEQFF. CDR3 sequence (DNA): TGTGCCAGCAGAGGACTCCGGCGGCATGAGCAGTTCTTC.

The table lists this clone with a few counts. V and J are TRBV7-9 and TRBJ2-2; D is unresolved. Germline lookup yields CDR1 SEHNR and CDR2 FQNEAQ (reference sequence). V was trimmed by 2 bases and J by 6 bases, leaving 7 bases between them. This CDR3 is built from 13 residues. The CDR3 protein is CASSLSAPGELFF. Written as DNA, the CDR3 is TGTGCCAGCAGCTTATCTGCTCCCGGGGAGCTGTTTTTT.

The rearrangement uses TRBV29-1 and TRBJ2-7; 8 nucleotides align to TRBD1. Germline values: CDR1 SQVTM, CDR2 ANQGSEA. The junction had 10 bases not matched to a gene; V was cut back by 6 bases and J by 3 bases. This CDR3 spans 14 amino acids. Written as DNA, the CDR3 is TGCAGCGTGGCACCCCGGACAGGGAACTACGAGCAGTACTTC. The encoded protein is CSVAPRTGNYEQYF.

The chain recombines TRBV5-6 with TRBJ2-2, with TRBD1 matching over 7 bases. Germline CDR1 SGHDT, CDR2 YYEEEE. The CDR3 contains 17 residues. V lost 4 bases, J lost 2 bases, and 11 bases stayed unmatched. This chain's CDR3 is CASSPRATGRNTGELFF. The CDR3 bases are TGTGCCAGCAGCCCTCGAGCGACAGGGCGCAACACCGGGGAGCTGTTTTTT.

This clone was recorded only once. Germline is not matched at one junction end, which may reflect a read error. The V gene is TRBV7-9, the J gene TRBJ2-1; TRBD1 agrees at 10 bases. This CDR3 is 11 amino acids long. The germline gives CDR1 SEHNR, CDR2 FQNEAQ (reference sequence). CDR3 protein: CASSLDRGPIF. CDR3 bases: TGTGCCAGCAGTTTAGACAGGGGGCCAATCTTC.

This chain connects TRBV11-2 to TRBJ2-1; 11 nucleotides align to TRBD2. In germline, CDR1 is SGHAT, CDR2 FQNNGV. V shed 0 bases, J shed 8 bases, and the junction held 12 bases outside the gene matches. CDR3 size: 18 residues. The CDR3 coding sequence is TGTGCCAGCAGCTTAGATATTGCTAGCGGGGGGAATGTCGATGAGCAGTTCTTC. Translating it yields CASSLDIASGGNVDEQFF.

The V and J genes are TRBV29-1 and TRBJ2-7, with D perhaps matching TRBD2 (6 bases). With 2 bases removed from V and 7 bases from J, the gap between germline ends came to 12 bases. Germline assignment: CDR1 SQVTM and CDR2 ANQGSEA. The CDR3 has 12 amino acids. The CDR3, as DNA: TGCAGCGTTGAAATAGGGGCGGGGGAGCAGTACTTC. It encodes CSVEIGAGEQYF.

V usage is TRBV5-1 and J usage is TRBJ2-1; TRBD1 aligns across 7 bases. This CDR3 comprises 16 residues. J gave up 4 bases and V 3 bases, and 10 bases lay outside the gene matches. Germline V lookup: CDR1 SGHRS, CDR2 YFSETQ. CDR3 nucleotides: TGCGCCAGCAGCTCAACCGGGACAGCGAATTACAATGAGCAGTTCTTC. It codes for CASSSTGTANYNEQFF.

This chain uses TRBV29-1 with TRBJ2-3, with 12 nucleotides matching TRBD2. The CDR3 has 15 residues. Germline V CDR1 and CDR2: SQVTM, ANQGSEA. V was clipped by 7 bases and J by 0 bases; unmatched bases: 5. The CDR3 sequence is CSAPGLAGSTDTQYF. The CDR3 coding sequence is TGCAGCGCTCCGGGACTAGCGGGTAGCACAGATACGCAGTATTTT.

V usage is TRBV4-3 and J usage is TRBJ2-5; TRBD2 might be the D (6 bases). The CDR3 sequence is 15 residues long. The V gene lost 0 bases and the J gene lost 1 base, with 9 bases spanning the gap. CDR1 is LGHNA and CDR2 is YSLEER in the germline V gene. The CDR3 reads CASSQDPGVQETQYF. In DNA, the CDR3 is TGCGCCAGCAGCCAAGATCCGGGGGTCCAAGAGACCCAGTACTTC.

The chain is built from TRBV7-2 and TRBJ1-2, with D maybe TRBD1 (5 bases). Germline CDR1 SGHTA, CDR2 FQGNSA. The CDR3 runs to 14 residues. V was trimmed by 5 bases and J by 6 bases, leaving 16 bases between them. CDR3 region: CASSPPGVGDGYTF. CDR3 DNA: TGTGCCAGCAGCCCACCGGGGGTTGGGGATGGCTACACCTTC.